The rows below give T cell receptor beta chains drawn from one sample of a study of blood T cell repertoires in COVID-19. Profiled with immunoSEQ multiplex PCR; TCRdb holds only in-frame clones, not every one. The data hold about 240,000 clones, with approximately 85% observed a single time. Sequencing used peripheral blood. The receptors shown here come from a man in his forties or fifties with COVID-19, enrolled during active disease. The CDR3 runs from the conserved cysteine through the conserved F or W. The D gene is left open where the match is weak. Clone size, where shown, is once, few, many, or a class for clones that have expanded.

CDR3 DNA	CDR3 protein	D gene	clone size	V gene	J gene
TGTGCCAGCAGCCCACAAACCAGGGTCGCAGATACGCAGTATTTT	CASSPQTRVADTQYF	NA	NA	TRBV11-2	TRBJ2-3
TGTGCCAGCAGCCAACTGAGACAGGGAAATTACGAGCAGTACTTC	CASSQLRQGNYEQYF	TRBD1	NA	TRBV14	TRBJ2-7
TGTGCCAGCAGGTCGGGGGGGCCTGGAGATACGCAGTATTTT	CASRSGGPGDTQYF	TRBD2	NA	TRBV5-4	TRBJ2-3
TGTGCCAGCAGCTCCTCGGACAGGGGGTTAATCTATAATTCACCCCTCCACTTT	CASSSSDRGLIYNSPLHF	TRBD1	NA	TRBV11-2	TRBJ1-6
TGTGCCAGCAGACAGGGGGCGACCTACGAGCAGTACTTC	CASRQGATYEQYF	TRBD1	NA	TRBV25-1	TRBJ2-7
TGTGCCAGCAGCCGTCAGGGGATCCACGAGCAGTACTTC	CASSRQGIHEQYF	NA	once	TRBV7-2	TRBJ2-7
TGTGCCAGCAGGGATCCGGGGGCCTACGAGCAGTACTTC	CASRDPGAYEQYF	NA	NA	TRBV27	TRBJ2-7
TGTGCCACCAGCTCCCGGTTGGGCACCTACGAGCAGTACTTC	CATSSRLGTYEQYF	NA	NA	TRBV15	TRBJ2-7
TGTGCCAGCAGTTACGCTTCGGGAATCTATGGCTACACCTTC	CASSYASGIYGYTF	NA	NA	TRBV6-2/TRBV6-3	TRBJ1-2
TGTGCCAGCAGCGCGTGGACAGGGCCGAACTCTGGAAACACCATATATTTT	CASSAWTGPNSGNTIYF	TRBD1	NA	TRBV7-9	TRBJ1-3
TGTGCCTCCTTTGGGAGGGATGAAAAACTGTTTTTT	CASFGRDEKLFF	NA	NA	TRBV30	TRBJ1-4
TGTGCCAGCAGGGAGACCATAGGGAGTGAAAAACTGTTTTTT	CASRETIGSEKLFF	NA	NA	TRBV2	TRBJ1-4
TGTGCCAGTAGTGAACAGGCGCCCGGTGAAGCTTTCTTT	CASSEQAPGEAFF	NA	once	TRBV19	TRBJ1-1
TGCAGTGCTAGTCCTAGCGGGGGTGCAGATACGCAGTATTTT	CSASPSGGADTQYF	TRBD2	NA	TRBV20-1	TRBJ2-3
TGCGCCAGCAGCTTGGGAGCGGGGGGGCCCTACGAGCAGTACTTC	CASSLGAGGPYEQYF	TRBD2	NA	TRBV5-1	TRBJ2-7
TGCGCCAGCAGCCAAGACAGGCCCTATGGCTACACCTTC	CASSQDRPYGYTF	NA	NA	TRBV5-1	TRBJ1-2
TGTGCCAGTAGTACCAGACAGGGGTGGAGCACTGAAGCTTTCTTT	CASSTRQGWSTEAFF	TRBD1	NA	TRBV19	TRBJ1-1
TGTGCCAGCAGCTTCCGCAGGGGGCACCCCGAAGAGACCCAGTACTTC	CASSFRRGHPEETQYF	TRBD1	NA	TRBV13	TRBJ2-5
TGTGCCAGCAGATTACGACAGGGTTACGAGCAGTACTTC	CASRLRQGYEQYF	TRBD1	NA	TRBV3-1/TRBV3-2	TRBJ2-7
TGTGCCAGCAGTGGGCGGGGGGGCACAGATACGCAGTATTTT	CASSGRGGTDTQYF	TRBD2	NA	TRBV27	TRBJ2-3
TGTGCCAGCAGCCAATCCGTGAGCACAGATACGCAGTATTTT	CASSQSVSTDTQYF	NA	NA	TRBV4-2	TRBJ2-3
TGTGCCAGCAGCCCCACCGGGACAAGTAATTCACCCCTCCACTTT	CASSPTGTSNSPLHF	NA	NA	TRBV7-3	TRBJ1-6
TGTGCCAGCAGCTTAACGACAGGGTGGGAAAAACTGTTTTTT	CASSLTTGWEKLFF	TRBD1	NA	TRBV7-9	TRBJ1-4
TGTGCCAGCAGTTTGCGAGCAACCTCAGGGGGTGACTATGGCTACACCTTC	CASSLRATSGGDYGYTF	TRBD1	NA	TRBV27	TRBJ1-2
TGTGCCAGCAGTAAAAACTACCAAAGCACAGATACGCAGTATTTT	CASSKNYQSTDTQYF	NA	NA	TRBV11-2	TRBJ2-3
TGTGCCAGCAGCTTTTCGGCCGGGGAGCTGTTTTTT	CASSFSAGELFF	NA	once	TRBV11-2	TRBJ2-2
TGTGCCAGCAGCTTAGGTGGAGGGCATATGAACACTGAAGCTTTCTTT	CASSLGGGHMNTEAFF	NA	NA	TRBV11-2	TRBJ1-1
TGTGCCAGCAGCTTAATACTGGGGGCGACCTATGGCTACACCTTC	CASSLILGATYGYTF	NA	NA	TRBV7-2	TRBJ1-2
TGTGCCAGTGGGGGGGTCCATGGCTACACCTTC	CASGGVHGYTF	NA	NA	TRBV9	TRBJ1-2
TGTGCCAGCAGACCGGGACAGAACACTGAAGCTTTCTTT	CASRPGQNTEAFF	NA	NA	TRBV6-5	TRBJ1-1
TGTGCCAGTAGTATCCCCTTAGCGGGGGGCCGGAATGAGCAGTTCTTC	CASSIPLAGGRNEQFF	TRBD2	NA	TRBV19	TRBJ2-1
TGTGCCAGCATCGACACAGGGAAGGCTAAGGAGACCCAGTACTTC	CASIDTGKAKETQYF	NA	NA	TRBV5-4	TRBJ2-5
TGTGCCAGCAGCTATCCTTCTTTCTCTGAGACCCAGTACTTC	CASSYPSFSETQYF	NA	NA	TRBV3-1/TRBV3-2	TRBJ2-5
TGTGCCAGCAGCTTAGACAGGGCTGAGCAGTACTTC	CASSLDRAEQYF	TRBD1	few	TRBV5-4	TRBJ2-7
TGCAGCGCCTCCGGGACTAGCCCCCTTTACAATGAGCAGTTCTTC	CSASGTSPLYNEQFF	TRBD2	NA	TRBV29-1	TRBJ2-1
TGTGCCAGCAGTGTAGACGGCAGGGACTACTATGGCTACACCTTC	CASSVDGRDYYGYTF	NA	NA	TRBV2	TRBJ1-2
TGCGCCAGCAGCGACAGCGGGGGGGTTTGGGATACGCAGTATTTT	CASSDSGGVWDTQYF	TRBD2	few	TRBV5-1	TRBJ2-3